This entry is about one T cell receptor (beta chain). As yet, its antigen is unknown. Mismatch with germline at one junction end may stem from a read error. This specimen belongs to a study of tumor-infiltrating lymphocytes in primary liver carcinoma. With 500 ng total RNA as template and a constant-region primer, TCR beta cDNA was made. Three nested multiplex PCR rounds of slightly modified ARM-PCR generated TCR beta libraries. For roughly 11 cycles apiece, the opening two PCR rounds ran with TRBV1-TRBV30 forward primers and a C-beta reverse primer. TCRdb redid the calling of the multiplex PCR reads with MiXCR, one entry per CDR3 protein. The top ten clones hold over 6.5% of a sample with some 130,000 distinct CDR3 sequences, approximately 71% of them seen once. Total RNA and DNA came together from around 18-30 mg of bulk tissue without cell sorting. Study outcomes and limitations: The overlap of tumor-adjacent and tumor-blood pairs was smaller than that of tumor region pairs.

The CDR3 sequence is 13 residues long. Per germline, CDR1 MNHEY and CDR2 SVGEGT. The chain joins TRBV6-2 or TRBV6-3 to TRBJ2-7, with D maybe TRBD2 (5 bases). This receptor was taken from a woman in her fifties or sixties with primary liver carcinoma and hepatitis B virus infection. What was sequenced was tumor-adjacent normal liver tissue. The CDR3 is CASSYFLAGEQCF. The CDR3 DNA reads as TGTGCCAGCAGTTACTTTCTAGCCGGGGAGCAGTGCTTC.